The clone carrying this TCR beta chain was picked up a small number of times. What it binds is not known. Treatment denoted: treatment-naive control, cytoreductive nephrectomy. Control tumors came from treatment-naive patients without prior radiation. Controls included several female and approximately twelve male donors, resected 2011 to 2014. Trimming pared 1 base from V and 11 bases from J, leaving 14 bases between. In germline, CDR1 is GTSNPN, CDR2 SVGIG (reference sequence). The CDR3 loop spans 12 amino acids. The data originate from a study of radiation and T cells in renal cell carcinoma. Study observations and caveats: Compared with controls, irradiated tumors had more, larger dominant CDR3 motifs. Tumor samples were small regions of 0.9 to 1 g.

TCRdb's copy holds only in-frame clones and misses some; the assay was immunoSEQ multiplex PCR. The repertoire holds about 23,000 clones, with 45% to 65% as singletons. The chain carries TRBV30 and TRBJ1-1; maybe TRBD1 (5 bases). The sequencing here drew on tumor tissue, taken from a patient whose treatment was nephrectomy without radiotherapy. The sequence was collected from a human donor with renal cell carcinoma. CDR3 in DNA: TGTGCCTGGAGTGGGGTGGGGGGTTCGGCTTTCTTT. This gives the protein CAWSGVGGSAFF.